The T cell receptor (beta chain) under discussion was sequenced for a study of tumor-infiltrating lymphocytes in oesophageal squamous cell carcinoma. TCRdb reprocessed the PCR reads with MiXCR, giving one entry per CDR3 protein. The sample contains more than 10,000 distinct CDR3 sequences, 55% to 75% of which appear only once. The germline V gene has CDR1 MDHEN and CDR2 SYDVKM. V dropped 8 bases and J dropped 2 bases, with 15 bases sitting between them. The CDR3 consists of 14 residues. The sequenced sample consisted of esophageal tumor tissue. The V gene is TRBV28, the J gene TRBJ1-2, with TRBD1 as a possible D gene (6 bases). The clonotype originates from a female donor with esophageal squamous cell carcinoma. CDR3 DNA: TGTGCCAGCGGAAGGGGGGGGTCCAACTATGGCTACACCTTC. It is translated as CASGRGGSNYGYTF.